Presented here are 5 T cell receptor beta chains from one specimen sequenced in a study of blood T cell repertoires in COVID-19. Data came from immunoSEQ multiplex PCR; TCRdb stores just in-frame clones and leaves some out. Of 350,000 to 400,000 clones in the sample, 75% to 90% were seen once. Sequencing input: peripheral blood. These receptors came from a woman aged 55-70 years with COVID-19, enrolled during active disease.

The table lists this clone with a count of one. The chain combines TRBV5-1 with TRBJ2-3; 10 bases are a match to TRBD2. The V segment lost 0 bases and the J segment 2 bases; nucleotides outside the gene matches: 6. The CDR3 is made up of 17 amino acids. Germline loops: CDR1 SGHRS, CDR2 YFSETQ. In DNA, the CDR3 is TGCGCCAGCAGCTTGGACCGACTAGCGGGCCTCACAGATACGCAGTATTTT. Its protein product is CASSLDRLAGLTDTQYF. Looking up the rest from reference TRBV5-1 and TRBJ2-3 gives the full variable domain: KAGVTQTPRYLIKTRGQQVTLSCSPISGHRSVSWYQQTPGQGLQFLFEYFSETQRNKGNFPGRFSGRQFSNSRSEMNVSTLELGDSALYLCASSLDRLAGLTDTQYFGPGTRLTVL.

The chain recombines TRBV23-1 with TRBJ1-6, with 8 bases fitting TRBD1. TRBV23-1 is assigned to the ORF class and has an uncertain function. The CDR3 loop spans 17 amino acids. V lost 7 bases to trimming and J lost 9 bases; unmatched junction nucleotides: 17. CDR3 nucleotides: TGCGCCAGCAACAACAGGACAGGGTCCCAAGAAGGTTCACCCCTCCACTTT. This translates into CASNNRTGSQEGSPLHF.

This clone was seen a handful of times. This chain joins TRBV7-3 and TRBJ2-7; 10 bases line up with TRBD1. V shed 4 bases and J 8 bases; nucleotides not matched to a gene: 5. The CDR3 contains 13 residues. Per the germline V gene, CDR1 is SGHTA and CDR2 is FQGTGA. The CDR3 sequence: CASSSDRGRKQYF. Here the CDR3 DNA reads TGTGCCAGCAGCTCTGACAGGGGGCGGAAGCAGTACTTC.

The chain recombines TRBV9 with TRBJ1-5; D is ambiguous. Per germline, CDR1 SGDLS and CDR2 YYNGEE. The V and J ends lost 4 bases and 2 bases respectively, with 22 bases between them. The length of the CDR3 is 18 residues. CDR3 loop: CASSLYPLLVPGNQPQHF. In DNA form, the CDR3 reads TGTGCCAGCAGCTTATACCCCCTATTAGTTCCGGGCAATCAGCCCCAGCATTTT.

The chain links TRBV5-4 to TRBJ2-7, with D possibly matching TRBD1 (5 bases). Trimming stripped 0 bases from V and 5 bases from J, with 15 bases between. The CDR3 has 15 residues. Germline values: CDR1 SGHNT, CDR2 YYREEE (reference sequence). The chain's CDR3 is CASSLDPGIRHEQYF. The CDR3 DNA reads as TGTGCCAGCAGCTTGGATCCAGGGATCCGGCACGAGCAGTACTTC.